This is a list of T cell receptor beta chains from one sample in a study of shared clonotypes between healthy human individuals. Sequencing used immunoSEQ multiplex PCR; TCRdb keeps in-frame clones, though not all of them. The table has 2,500,000 or so clones, 93% seen once. Sequencing was carried out using naive CD4+ T cells from PBMCs. All receptors derive from a man younger than 35 in good health. Some clones in this sample may be carry-over from other donors' samples. Both conserved end residues are part of each CDR3. D genes are given only for firm matches. For some rows the clone size is stated as once, few or many, or as a class when expanded; others skip it.

D	V	size	J	CDR3	DNA
-	TRBV9	-	TRBJ2-1	CASSAPLADEQFF	TGTGCCAGCAGCGCTCCGTTGGCGGATGAGCAGTTCTTC
-	TRBV5-1	-	TRBJ1-2	CASSSDRVYGYTF	TGCGCCAGCAGCTCCGACCGGGTCTATGGCTACACCTTC
-	TRBV18	-	TRBJ1-5	CASSPLDSNQPQHF	TGTGCCAGCTCACCATTGGACAGCAATCAGCCCCAGCATTTT
TRBD1	TRBV18	-	TRBJ1-4	CASSPGQGLEKLFF	TGTGCCAGCTCACCGGGACAGGGGCTTGAAAAACTGTTTTTT
TRBD2	TRBV19	-	TRBJ2-5	CASSIGAGAETQYF	TGTGCCAGTAGTATAGGGGCGGGAGCAGAGACCCAGTACTTC
-	TRBV7-3	-	TRBJ2-2	CASSLFGTTNTGELFF	TGTGCCAGCAGCTTATTTGGGACAACGAACACCGGGGAGCTGTTTTTT
TRBD2	TRBV5-1	-	TRBJ2-1	CASSAAPAGGPNEQFF	TGCGCCAGCAGCGCGGCCCCAGCGGGAGGGCCGAATGAGCAGTTCTTC
-	TRBV27	-	TRBJ1-1	CASNPTFGTEAFF	TGTGCCAGCAACCCTACATTCGGGACTGAAGCTTTCTTT
TRBD2	TRBV19	once	TRBJ2-5	CASRRGSRYQETQYF	TGTGCCAGTAGGCGGGGGTCCCGGTACCAAGAGACCCAGTACTTC
-	TRBV28	-	TRBJ1-2	CASSGGNYGYTF	TGTGCCAGCAGTGGGGGTAACTATGGCTACACCTTC
TRBD1	TRBV2	-	TRBJ1-3	CASSSDRGDTIYF	TGTGCCAGCAGTTCGGACAGGGGGGACACCATATATTTT
TRBD2	TRBV27	-	TRBJ2-7	CASRRSTSGTSYEQYF	TGTGCCAGCAGGCGGTCGACTAGCGGAACATCCTACGAGCAGTACTTC
TRBD1	TRBV5-1	-	TRBJ2-7	CASSLGAGQGSYEQYF	TGCGCCAGCAGCTTGGGCGCGGGACAGGGCTCCTACGAGCAGTACTTC
TRBD2	TRBV5-4	-	TRBJ2-5	CASSLSLAGGQETQYF	TGTGCCAGCAGCTTGAGTCTAGCGGGGGGCCAAGAGACCCAGTACTTC
-	TRBV5-6	-	TRBJ1-4	CASSMGFVGGEKLFF	TGTGCCAGCAGCATGGGATTTGTAGGAGGTGAAAAACTGTTTTTT
TRBD2	TRBV19	-	TRBJ2-1	CASRRTSVHNEQFF	TGTGCCAGTAGACGGACTAGCGTACACAATGAGCAGTTCTTC
-	TRBV5-1	-	TRBJ1-1	CASSFDSRNTEAFF	TGCGCCAGCAGCTTCGATTCGCGGAACACTGAAGCTTTCTTT
-	TRBV5-4	-	TRBJ2-1	CASSGPRQGGNEQFF	TGTGCCAGCAGCGGACCACGACAGGGAGGGAATGAGCAGTTCTTC
-	TRBV21-1	-	TRBJ1-1	CARGSQGTF	TGTGCCAGAGGGTCGCAGGGGACTTTT
-	TRBV4-1	-	TRBJ2-1	CASSQEQGVSDEQFF	TGCGCCAGCAGCCAAGAACAGGGCGTAAGCGATGAGCAGTTCTTC
-	TRBV18	-	TRBJ2-5	CASSPSSSGLETQYF	TGTGCCAGCTCACCAAGTAGTAGCGGCTTAGAGACCCAGTACTTC
-	TRBV5-1	-	TRBJ2-2	CASSRVSDGDTGELFF	TGCGCCAGCAGCAGGGTCAGCGATGGGGACACCGGGGAGCTGTTTTTT
-	TRBV6-4	-	TRBJ2-3	CASSDFGSRTQYF	TGTGCCAGCAGTGACTTTGGTTCTCGTACGCAGTATTTT
-	TRBV28	-	TRBJ1-1	CASSLLGGTEAFF	TGTGCCAGCAGTTTATTAGGTGGCACTGAAGCTTTCTTT
-	TRBV1	-	TRBJ1-1	CTSSQEARQGKNTEAFF	TGCACCAGCAGCCAAGAGGCCCGACAGGGGAAGAACACTGAAGCTTTCTTT
-	TRBV6-5	-	TRBJ2-3	CASTLPGTDTQYF	TGTGCCAGCACCTTACCGGGCACAGATACGCAGTATTTT
-	TRBV30	-	TRBJ2-7	CAWDRTINGYEQYF	TGTGCCTGGGACAGGACGATTAATGGTTACGAGCAGTACTTC
-	TRBV4-2	-	TRBJ1-3	CASSLGNRVRSGNTIYF	TGTGCCAGCAGCCTCGGAAACAGGGTACGCTCTGGAAACACCATATATTTT
TRBD2	TRBV11-2	once	TRBJ2-2	CASSSDAGAYTGELFF	TGTGCCAGCAGCTCTGACGCGGGAGCGTATACCGGGGAGCTGTTTTTT
-	TRBV4-3	-	TRBJ1-1	CASSLMTGASTEAFF	TGCGCCAGCAGCCTTATGACGGGGGCGTCGACTGAAGCTTTCTTT
-	TRBV11-2	-	TRBJ2-3	CASSFLGAADTQYF	TGTGCCAGCAGCTTTCTGGGAGCGGCAGATACGCAGTATTTT
-	TRBV19	-	TRBJ2-7	CASSPSAGIPYEQYF	TGTGCCAGTAGCCCCTCGGCGGGAATCCCCTACGAGCAGTACTTC
TRBD2	TRBV9	-	TRBJ2-2	CASSPRPGTSGRGNTGELFF	TGTGCCAGCAGCCCTCGTCCCGGGACTAGCGGGAGGGGGAACACCGGGGAGCTGTTTTTT
-	TRBV28	-	TRBJ1-4	CASSFEDRTTGEKLFF	TGTGCCAGCAGTTTCGAGGACAGAACTACGGGTGAAAAACTGTTTTTT
-	TRBV28	-	TRBJ1-1	CASSTDTEAFF	TGTGCCAGCAGTACAGACACTGAAGCTTTCTTT
-	TRBV5-1	-	TRBJ2-3	CASSSPDFGTDTQYF	TGCGCCAGCAGCTCACCGGACTTTGGCACAGATACGCAGTATTTT
TRBD1	TRBV6-1	-	TRBJ1-5	CASKGGTGGEKPQHF	TGTGCCAGCAAAGGGGGGACAGGGGGCGAGAAGCCCCAGCATTTT
TRBD2	TRBV7-8	-	TRBJ2-1	CASSLTRRTSGTYNEQFF	TGTGCCAGCAGCTTAACGCGGCGGACTAGCGGAACCTACAATGAGCAGTTCTTC
-	TRBV5-6	-	TRBJ2-2	CASSTGGDTGELFF	TGTGCCAGCAGTACAGGGGGGGACACCGGGGAGCTGTTTTTT
-	TRBV18	-	TRBJ2-6	CASSLTGANVLTF	TGTGCCAGCTCACTTACTGGGGCCAACGTCCTGACTTTC
TRBD2	TRBV28	-	TRBJ2-7	CASSSTGTSGLYEQYF	TGTGCCAGCAGTTCAACCGGGACTAGCGGCCTCTACGAGCAGTACTTC
-	TRBV29-1	-	TRBJ2-1	CSEVIGQFF	TGCAGCGAGGTCATAGGGCAGTTCTTC
-	TRBV25-1	-	TRBJ1-1	CASIGGGPEAFF	TGTGCCAGCATCGGGGGAGGGCCTGAAGCTTTCTTT
-	TRBV9	-	TRBJ1-4	CASSAQAGAPNEKLFF	TGTGCCAGCAGCGCCCAGGCGGGGGCCCCAAATGAAAAACTGTTTTTT
-	TRBV19	once	TRBJ1-2	CASRPPGAYGYTF	TGTGCCAGTAGGCCCCCAGGTGCCTATGGCTACACCTTC
-	TRBV5-5	-	TRBJ1-2	CASSTTPNYGYTF	TGTGCCAGCAGCACGACCCCTAACTATGGCTACACCTTC
TRBD1	TRBV6-5	-	TRBJ1-3	CASSSHRGLSGNTIYF	TGTGCCAGCAGTTCCCACAGGGGGTTATCTGGAAACACCATATATTTT
-	TRBV29-1	-	TRBJ2-7	CSALPISGLEQYF	TGCAGCGCTCTTCCTATCTCGGGTCTCGAGCAGTACTTC
-	TRBV30	-	TRBJ1-2	CAWSEGGGYGYTF	TGTGCCTGGAGTGAGGGGGGCGGCTATGGCTACACCTTC
-	TRBV6-6	-	TRBJ2-7	CASSPRGREEQYF	TGTGCCAGCAGTCCGCGGGGCAGGGAAGAGCAGTACTTC
-	TRBV9	-	TRBJ2-1	CASGEKRATYYNEQFF	TGTGCCAGCGGAGAAAAGAGGGCGACTTACTACAATGAGCAGTTCTTC
TRBD1	TRBV11-2	-	TRBJ1-3	CASREGQANSGNTIYF	TGTGCCAGCAGAGAGGGACAGGCAAACTCTGGAAACACCATATATTTT
-	TRBV10-3	few	TRBJ2-3	CAISESGDTQYF	TGTGCCATCAGTGAGTCGGGAGATACGCAGTATTTT
-	TRBV27	-	TRBJ2-3	CASRGGAHTDTQYF	TGTGCCAGCCGAGGGGGAGCGCACACAGATACGCAGTATTTT
-	TRBV6-6	-	TRBJ2-1	CASSYGSGPYNEQFF	TGTGCCAGCAGTTACGGTAGCGGCCCCTACAATGAGCAGTTCTTC
-	TRBV30	-	TRBJ1-1	CAWSADRENTEAFF	TGTGCCTGGAGTGCGGACAGAGAGAACACTGAAGCTTTCTTT
-	TRBV18	-	TRBJ2-3	CASSPPTGTDTQYF	TGTGCCAGCTCACCACCGACGGGCACAGATACGCAGTATTTT
-	TRBV2	-	TRBJ1-1	CASSEEAGTEAFF	TGTGCCAGCAGTGAAGAGGCTGGGACCGAAGCTTTCTTT
TRBD1	TRBV19	-	TRBJ2-5	CASSSGTGTETQYF	TGTGCCAGTAGTTCAGGGACAGGGACAGAGACCCAGTACTTC